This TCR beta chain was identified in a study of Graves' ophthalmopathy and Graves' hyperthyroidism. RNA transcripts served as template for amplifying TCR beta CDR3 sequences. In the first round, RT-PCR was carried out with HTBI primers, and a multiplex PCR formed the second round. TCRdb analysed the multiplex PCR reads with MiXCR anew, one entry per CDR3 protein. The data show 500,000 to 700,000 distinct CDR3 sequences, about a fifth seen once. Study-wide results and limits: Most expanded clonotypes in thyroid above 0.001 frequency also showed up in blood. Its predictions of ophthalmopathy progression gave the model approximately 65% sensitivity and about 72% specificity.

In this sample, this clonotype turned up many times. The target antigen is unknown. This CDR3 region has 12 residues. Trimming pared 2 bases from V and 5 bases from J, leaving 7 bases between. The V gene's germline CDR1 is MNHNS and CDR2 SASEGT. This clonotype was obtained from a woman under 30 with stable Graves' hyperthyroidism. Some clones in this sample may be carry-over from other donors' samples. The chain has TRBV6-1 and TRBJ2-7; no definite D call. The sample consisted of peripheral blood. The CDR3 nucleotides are TGTGCCAGCAGTGAATGGCCCGACGAGCAGTACTTC. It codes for CASSEWPDEQYF.